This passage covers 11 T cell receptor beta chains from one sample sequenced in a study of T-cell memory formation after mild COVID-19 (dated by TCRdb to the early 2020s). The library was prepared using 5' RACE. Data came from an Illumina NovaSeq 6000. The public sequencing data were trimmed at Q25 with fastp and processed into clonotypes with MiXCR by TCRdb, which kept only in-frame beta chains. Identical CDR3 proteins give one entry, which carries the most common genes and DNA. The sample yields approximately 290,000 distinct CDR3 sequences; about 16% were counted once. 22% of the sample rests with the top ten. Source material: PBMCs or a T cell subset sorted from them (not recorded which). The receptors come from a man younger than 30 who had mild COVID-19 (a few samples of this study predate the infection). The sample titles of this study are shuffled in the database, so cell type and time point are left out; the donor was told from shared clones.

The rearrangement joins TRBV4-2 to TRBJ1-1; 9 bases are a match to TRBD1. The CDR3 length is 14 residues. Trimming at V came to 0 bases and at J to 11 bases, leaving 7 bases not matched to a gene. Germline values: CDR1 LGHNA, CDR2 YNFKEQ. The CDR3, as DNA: TGTGCCAGCAGCCAAGAGGTAACAGGGGGCTTTGCTTTCTTT. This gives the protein CASSQEVTGGFAFF.

The CDR3 is CASSPAAFSTDTQYF. CDR3 DNA: TGCGCCAGCAGCCCCGCCGCGTTTAGCACAGATACGCAGTATTTT. The chain recombines TRBV5-1 with TRBJ2-3; D unresolved. The germline V gene encodes CDR1 SGHRS and CDR2 YFSETQ. The CDR3 length is 15 residues. V was trimmed by 4 bases and J by 0 bases, leaving 12 bases between them. Supplemented by reference TRBV5-1 and TRBJ2-3, the full variable domain reads KAGVTQTPRYLIKTRGQQVTLSCSPISGHRSVSWYQQTPGQGLQFLFEYFSETQRNKGNFPGRFSGRQFSNSRSEMNVSTLELGDSALYLCASSPAAFSTDTQYFGPGTRLTVL.

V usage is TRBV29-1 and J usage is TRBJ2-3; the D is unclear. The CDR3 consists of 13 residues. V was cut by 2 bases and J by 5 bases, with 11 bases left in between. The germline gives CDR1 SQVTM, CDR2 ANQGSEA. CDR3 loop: CSVESMIEDTQYF. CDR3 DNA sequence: TGCAGCGTTGAAAGTATGATAGAAGATACGCAGTATTTT.

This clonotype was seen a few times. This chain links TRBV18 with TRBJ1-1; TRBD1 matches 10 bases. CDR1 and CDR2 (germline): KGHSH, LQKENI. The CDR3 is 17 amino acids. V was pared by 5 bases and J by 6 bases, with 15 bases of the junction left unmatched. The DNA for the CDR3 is TGTGCCAGCTCAGTAAACCGGGACAGGGGCGCCGGCCCTGAAGCTTTCTTT. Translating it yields CASSVNRDRGAGPEAFF.

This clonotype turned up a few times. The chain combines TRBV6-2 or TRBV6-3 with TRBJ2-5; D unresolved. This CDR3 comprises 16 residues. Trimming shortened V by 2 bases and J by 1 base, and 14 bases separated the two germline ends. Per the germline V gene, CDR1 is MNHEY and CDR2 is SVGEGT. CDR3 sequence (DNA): TGTGCCAGCAGTTACAGGATGTCTGGTACCCAAGAGACCCAGTACTTC. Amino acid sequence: CASSYRMSGTQETQYF.

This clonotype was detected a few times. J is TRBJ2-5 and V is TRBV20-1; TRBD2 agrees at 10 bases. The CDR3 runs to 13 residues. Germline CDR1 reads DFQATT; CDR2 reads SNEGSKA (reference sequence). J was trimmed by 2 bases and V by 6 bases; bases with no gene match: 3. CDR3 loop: CSAAGGTQETQYF. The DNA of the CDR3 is TGCAGTGCAGCGGGGGGGACTCAAGAGACCCAGTACTTC.

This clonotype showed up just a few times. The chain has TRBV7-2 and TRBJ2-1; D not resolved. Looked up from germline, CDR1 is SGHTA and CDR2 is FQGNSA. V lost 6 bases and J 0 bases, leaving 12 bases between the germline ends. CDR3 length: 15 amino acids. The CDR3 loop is CASRFPLGSYNEQFF. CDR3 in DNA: TGTGCCAGCAGATTCCCACTCGGCTCCTACAATGAGCAGTTCTTC.

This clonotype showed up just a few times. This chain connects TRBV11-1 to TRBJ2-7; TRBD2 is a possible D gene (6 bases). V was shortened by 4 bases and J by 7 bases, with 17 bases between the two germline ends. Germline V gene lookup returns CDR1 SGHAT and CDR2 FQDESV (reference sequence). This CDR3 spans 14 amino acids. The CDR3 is CASSWRGNSGEQYF. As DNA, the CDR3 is TGTGCCAGCAGCTGGAGGGGAAATTCGGGGGAGCAGTACTTC.

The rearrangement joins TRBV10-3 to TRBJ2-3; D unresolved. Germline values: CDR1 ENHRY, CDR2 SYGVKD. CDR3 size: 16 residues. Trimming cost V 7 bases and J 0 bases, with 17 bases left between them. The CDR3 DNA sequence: TGTGCCATCACCGCGAATGGGGTAGATAGCACAGATACGCAGTATTTT. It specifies CAITANGVDSTDTQYF.

CDR3 in amino acids: CASSQGTSGAGYAETQYF. CDR3 nucleotide sequence: TGTGCCAGCAGCCAAGGAACTAGCGGGGCTGGGTACGCAGAGACCCAGTACTTC. V is TRBV4-2 and J is TRBJ2-5; 10 bases are a match to TRBD2. From germline, CDR1 is LGHNA and CDR2 YNFKEQ. V lost 1 base to trimming and J lost 4 bases; unmatched junction nucleotides: 12. The CDR3 is 18 residues long.

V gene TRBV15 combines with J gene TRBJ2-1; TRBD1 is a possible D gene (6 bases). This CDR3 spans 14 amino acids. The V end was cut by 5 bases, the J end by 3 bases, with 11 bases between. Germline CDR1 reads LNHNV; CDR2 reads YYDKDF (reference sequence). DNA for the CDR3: TGTGCCACCAGCCGTGGGACACTCTACAATGAGCAGTTCTTC. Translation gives CATSRGTLYNEQFF.